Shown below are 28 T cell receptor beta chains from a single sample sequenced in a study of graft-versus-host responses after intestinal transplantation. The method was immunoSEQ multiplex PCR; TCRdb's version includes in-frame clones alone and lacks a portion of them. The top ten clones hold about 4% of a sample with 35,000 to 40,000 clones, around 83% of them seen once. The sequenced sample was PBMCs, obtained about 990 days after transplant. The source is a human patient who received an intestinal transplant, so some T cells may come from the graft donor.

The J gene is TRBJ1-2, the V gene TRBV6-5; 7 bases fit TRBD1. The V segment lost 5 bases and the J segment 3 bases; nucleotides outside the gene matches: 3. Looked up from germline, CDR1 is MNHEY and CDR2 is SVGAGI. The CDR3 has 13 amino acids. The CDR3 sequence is CASSLQGDYGYTF. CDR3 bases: TGTGCCAGCAGTCTCCAGGGGGACTATGGCTACACCTTC.

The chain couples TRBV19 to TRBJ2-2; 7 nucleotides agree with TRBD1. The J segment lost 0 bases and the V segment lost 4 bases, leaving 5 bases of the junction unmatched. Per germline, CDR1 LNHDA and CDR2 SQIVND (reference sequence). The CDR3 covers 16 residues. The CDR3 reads CASSRITGANTGELFF. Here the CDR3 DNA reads TGTGCCAGTAGTAGAATTACAGGGGCGAACACCGGGGAGCTGTTTTTT. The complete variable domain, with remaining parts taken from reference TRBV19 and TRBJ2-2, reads DGGITQSPKYLFRKEGQNVTLSCEQNLNHDAMYWYRQDPGQGLRLIYYSQIVNDFQKGDIAEGYSVSREKKESFPLTVTSAQKNPTAFYLCASSRITGANTGELFFGEGSRLTVL.

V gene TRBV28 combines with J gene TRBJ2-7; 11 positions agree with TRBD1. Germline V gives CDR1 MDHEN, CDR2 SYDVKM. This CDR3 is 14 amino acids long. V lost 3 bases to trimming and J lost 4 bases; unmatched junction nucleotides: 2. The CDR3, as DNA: TGTGCCAGCAGTTTGGGACAGGGGGGGTACGAGCAGTACTTC. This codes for CASSLGQGGYEQYF. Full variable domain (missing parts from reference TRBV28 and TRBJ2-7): DVKVTQSSRYLVKRTGEKVFLECVQDMDHENMFWYRQDPGLGLRLIYFSYDVKMKEKGDIPEGYSVSREKKERFSLILESASTNQTSMYLCASSLGQGGYEQYFGPGTRLTVT.

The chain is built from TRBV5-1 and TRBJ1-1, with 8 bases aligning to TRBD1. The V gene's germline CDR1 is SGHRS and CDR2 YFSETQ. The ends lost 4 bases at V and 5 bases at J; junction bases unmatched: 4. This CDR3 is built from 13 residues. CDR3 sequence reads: CASSRQGATEAFF. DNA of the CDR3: TGCGCCAGCAGCCGGCAGGGGGCTACTGAAGCTTTCTTT.

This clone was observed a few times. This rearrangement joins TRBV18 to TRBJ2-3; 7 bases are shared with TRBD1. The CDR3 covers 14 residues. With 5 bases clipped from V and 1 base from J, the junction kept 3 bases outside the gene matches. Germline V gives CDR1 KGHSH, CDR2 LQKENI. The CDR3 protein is CASSSGQGTDTQYF. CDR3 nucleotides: TGTGCCAGCTCATCAGGACAGGGCACAGATACGCAGTATTTT.

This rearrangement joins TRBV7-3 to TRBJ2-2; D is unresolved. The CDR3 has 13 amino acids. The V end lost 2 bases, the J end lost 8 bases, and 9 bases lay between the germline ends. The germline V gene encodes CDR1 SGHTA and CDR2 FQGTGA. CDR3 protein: CASSLGQRGELFF. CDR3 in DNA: TGTGCCAGCAGCTTAGGGCAAAGGGGGGAGCTGTTTTTT.

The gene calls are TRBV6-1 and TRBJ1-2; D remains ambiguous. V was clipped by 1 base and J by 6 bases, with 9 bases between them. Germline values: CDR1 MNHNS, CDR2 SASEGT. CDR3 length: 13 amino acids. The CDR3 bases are TGTGCCAGCAGTGAAGTGCCCCGAGATGGCTACACCTTC. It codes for CASSEVPRDGYTF.

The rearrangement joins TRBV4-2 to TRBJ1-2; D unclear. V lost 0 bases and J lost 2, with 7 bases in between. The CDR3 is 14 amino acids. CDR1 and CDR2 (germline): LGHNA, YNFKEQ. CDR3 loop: CASSQDTQNYGYTF. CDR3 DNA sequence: TGTGCCAGCAGCCAAGATACGCAGAACTATGGCTACACCTTC.

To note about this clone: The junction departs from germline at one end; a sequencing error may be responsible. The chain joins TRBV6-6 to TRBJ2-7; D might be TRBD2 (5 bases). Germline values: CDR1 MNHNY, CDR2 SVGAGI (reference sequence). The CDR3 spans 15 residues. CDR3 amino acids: CAISEGSFPSYEQYF. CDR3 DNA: TGTGCCATCAGTGAGGGTTCGTTTCCCTCCTACGAGCAGTACTTC.

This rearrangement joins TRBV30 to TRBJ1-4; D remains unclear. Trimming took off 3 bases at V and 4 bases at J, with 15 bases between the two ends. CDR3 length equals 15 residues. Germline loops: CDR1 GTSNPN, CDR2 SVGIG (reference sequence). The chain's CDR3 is CAWSVGHVVNEKLFF. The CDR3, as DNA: TGTGCCTGGAGCGTGGGCCATGTAGTTAATGAAAAACTGTTTTTT.

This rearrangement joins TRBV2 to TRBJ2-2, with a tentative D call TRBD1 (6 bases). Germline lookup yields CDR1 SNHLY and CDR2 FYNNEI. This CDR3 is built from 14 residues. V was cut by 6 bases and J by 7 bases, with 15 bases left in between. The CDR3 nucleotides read TGTGCCAGCAGCCGAAAACGGACAGACGGGGAGCTGTTTTTT. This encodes CASSRKRTDGELFF.

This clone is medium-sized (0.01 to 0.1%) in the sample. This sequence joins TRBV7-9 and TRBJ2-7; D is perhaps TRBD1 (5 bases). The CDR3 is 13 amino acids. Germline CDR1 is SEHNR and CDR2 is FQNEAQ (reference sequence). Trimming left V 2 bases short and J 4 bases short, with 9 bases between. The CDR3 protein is CASSLSGSYEQYF. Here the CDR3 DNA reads TGTGCCAGCAGCTTATCAGGGTCGTACGAGCAGTACTTC.

The CDR3 here is CASSPPNSAYEQYF. DNA of the CDR3: TGTGCCAGCTCACCACCAAACAGTGCCTACGAGCAGTACTTC. The chain recombines TRBV18 with TRBJ2-5; D is unclear. The end of the DNA is better explained by TRBJ2-7, so the J call may be wrong. From germline, CDR1 is KGHSH and CDR2 LQKENI. The CDR3 sequence is 14 residues long.

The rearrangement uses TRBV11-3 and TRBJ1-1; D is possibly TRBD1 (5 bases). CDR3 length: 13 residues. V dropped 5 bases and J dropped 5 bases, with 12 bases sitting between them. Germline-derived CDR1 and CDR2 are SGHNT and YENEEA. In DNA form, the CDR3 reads TGTGCCAGCAGCCAGGGAGGGGCTACTGAAGCTTTCTTT. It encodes CASSQGGATEAFF.

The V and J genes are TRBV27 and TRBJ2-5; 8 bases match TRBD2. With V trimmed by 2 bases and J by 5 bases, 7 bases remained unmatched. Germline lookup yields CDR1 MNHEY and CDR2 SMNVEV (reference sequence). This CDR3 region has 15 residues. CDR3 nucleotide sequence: TGTGCCAGCAGTTTAGAAGCGGGAGATGTGGAGACCCAGTACTTC. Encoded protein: CASSLEAGDVETQYF.

The CDR3 coding sequence is TGTGCCAGCAGTGAGAGGTGGGCAGGCGGGTCCTACGAGCAGTACTTC. Its protein is CASSERWAGGSYEQYF. V and J are TRBV6-1 and TRBJ2-7; D may be TRBD2 (5 bases). V shed 3 bases and J shed 1 base, with 16 bases lying between them. Germline V gene data show CDR1 as MNHNS and CDR2 as SASEGT. The CDR3 is 16 amino acids.

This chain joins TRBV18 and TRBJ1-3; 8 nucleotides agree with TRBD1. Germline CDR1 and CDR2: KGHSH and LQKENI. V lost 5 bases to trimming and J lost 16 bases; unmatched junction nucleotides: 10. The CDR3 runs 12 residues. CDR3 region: CASSSNRDRLYF. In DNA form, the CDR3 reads TGTGCCAGCTCATCCAACCGGGACAGGCTCTATTTT.

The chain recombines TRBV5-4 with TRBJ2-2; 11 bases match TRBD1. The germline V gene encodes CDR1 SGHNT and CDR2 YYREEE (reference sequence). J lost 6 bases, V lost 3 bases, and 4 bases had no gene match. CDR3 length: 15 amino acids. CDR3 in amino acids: CASSSPGQGAGELFF. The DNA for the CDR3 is TGTGCCAGCAGCTCACCGGGACAGGGGGCCGGGGAGCTGTTTTTT.

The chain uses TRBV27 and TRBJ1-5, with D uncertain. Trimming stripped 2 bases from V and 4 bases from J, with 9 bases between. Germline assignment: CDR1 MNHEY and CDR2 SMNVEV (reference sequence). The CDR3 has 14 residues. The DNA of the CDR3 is TGTGCCAGCAGTTTAGACGGGAAGAATCAGCCCCAGCATTTT. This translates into CASSLDGKNQPQHF.

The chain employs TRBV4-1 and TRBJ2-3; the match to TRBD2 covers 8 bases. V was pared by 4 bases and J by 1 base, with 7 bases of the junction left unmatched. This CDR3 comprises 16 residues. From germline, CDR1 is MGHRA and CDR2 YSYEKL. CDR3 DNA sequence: TGCGCCAGCAGCCCATGGGCGGGGGGCGGCACAGATACGCAGTATTTT. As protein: CASSPWAGGGTDTQYF.

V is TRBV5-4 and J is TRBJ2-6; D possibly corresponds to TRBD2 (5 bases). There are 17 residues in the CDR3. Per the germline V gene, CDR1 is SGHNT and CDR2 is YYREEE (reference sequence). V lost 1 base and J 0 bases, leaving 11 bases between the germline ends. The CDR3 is CASSLRGGVSGANVLTF. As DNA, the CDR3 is TGTGCCAGCAGCTTGCGAGGAGGAGTCTCTGGGGCCAACGTCCTGACTTTC.

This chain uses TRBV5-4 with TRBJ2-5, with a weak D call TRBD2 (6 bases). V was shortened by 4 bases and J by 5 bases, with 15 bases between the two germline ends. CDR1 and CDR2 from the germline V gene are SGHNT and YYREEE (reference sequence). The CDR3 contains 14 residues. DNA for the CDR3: TGTGCCAGCAGCCCCCCGGGAGTAGAGGAGACCCAGTACTTC. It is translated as CASSPPGVEETQYF.

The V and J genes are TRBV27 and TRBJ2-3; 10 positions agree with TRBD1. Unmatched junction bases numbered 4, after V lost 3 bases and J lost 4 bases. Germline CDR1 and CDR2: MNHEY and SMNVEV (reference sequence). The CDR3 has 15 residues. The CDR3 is CASSFTGQGADTQYF. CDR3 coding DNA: TGTGCCAGCAGTTTTACCGGACAGGGGGCAGATACGCAGTATTTT.

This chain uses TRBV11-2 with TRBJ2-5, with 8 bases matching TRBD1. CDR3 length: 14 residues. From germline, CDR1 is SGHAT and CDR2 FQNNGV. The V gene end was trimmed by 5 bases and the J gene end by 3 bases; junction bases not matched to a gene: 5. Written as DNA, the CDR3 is TGTGCCAGCAGCGGGGGGACAGGAAAAGAGACCCAGTACTTC. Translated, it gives CASSGGTGKETQYF.

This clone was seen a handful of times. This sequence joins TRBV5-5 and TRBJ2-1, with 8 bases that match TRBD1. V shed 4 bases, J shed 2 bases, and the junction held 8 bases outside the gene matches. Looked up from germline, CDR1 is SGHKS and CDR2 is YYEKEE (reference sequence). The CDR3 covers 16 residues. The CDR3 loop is CASSLGTGLTYNEQFF. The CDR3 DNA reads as TGTGCCAGCAGCCTCGGGACAGGCCTTACCTACAATGAGCAGTTCTTC. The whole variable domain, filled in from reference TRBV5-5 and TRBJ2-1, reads DAGVTQSPTHLIKTRGQQVTLRCSPISGHKSVSWYQQVLGQGPQFIFQYYEKEERGRGNFPDRFSARQFPNYSSELNVNALLLGDSALYLCASSLGTGLTYNEQFFGPGTRLTVL.

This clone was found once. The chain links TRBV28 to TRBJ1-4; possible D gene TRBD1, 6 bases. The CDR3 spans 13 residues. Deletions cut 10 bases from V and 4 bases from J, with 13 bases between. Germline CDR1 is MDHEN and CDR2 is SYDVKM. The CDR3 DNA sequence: TGTGCCACTACCTACAGGGTTAATGAAAAACTGTTTTTT. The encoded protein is CATTYRVNEKLFF. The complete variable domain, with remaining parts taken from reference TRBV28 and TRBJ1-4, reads DVKVTQSSRYLVKRTGEKVFLECVQDMDHENMFWYRQDPGLGLRLIYFSYDVKMKEKGDIPEGYSVSREKKERFSLILESASTNQTSMYLCATTYRVNEKLFFGSGTQLSVL.

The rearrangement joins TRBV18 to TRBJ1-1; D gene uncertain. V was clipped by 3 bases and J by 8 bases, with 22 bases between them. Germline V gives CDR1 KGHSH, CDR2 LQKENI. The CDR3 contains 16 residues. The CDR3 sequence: CASSPADVGAGSEAFF. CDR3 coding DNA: TGTGCCAGCTCACCCGCCGACGTTGGCGCGGGGTCCGAAGCTTTCTTT. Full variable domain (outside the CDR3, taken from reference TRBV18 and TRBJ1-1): NAGVMQNPRHLVRRRGQEARLRCSPMKGHSHVYWYRQLPEEGLKFMVYLQKENIIDESGMPKERFSAEFPKEGPSILRIQQVVRGDSAAYFCASSPADVGAGSEAFFGQGTRLTVV.

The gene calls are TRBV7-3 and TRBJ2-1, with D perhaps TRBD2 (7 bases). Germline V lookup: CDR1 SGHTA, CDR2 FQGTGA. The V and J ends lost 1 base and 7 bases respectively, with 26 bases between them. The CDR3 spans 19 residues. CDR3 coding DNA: TGTGCCAGCAGCTTAATAGGAGGAAGGGGGAGGGCTATAGGGAATGAGCAGTTCTTC. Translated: CASSLIGGRGRAIGNEQFF.